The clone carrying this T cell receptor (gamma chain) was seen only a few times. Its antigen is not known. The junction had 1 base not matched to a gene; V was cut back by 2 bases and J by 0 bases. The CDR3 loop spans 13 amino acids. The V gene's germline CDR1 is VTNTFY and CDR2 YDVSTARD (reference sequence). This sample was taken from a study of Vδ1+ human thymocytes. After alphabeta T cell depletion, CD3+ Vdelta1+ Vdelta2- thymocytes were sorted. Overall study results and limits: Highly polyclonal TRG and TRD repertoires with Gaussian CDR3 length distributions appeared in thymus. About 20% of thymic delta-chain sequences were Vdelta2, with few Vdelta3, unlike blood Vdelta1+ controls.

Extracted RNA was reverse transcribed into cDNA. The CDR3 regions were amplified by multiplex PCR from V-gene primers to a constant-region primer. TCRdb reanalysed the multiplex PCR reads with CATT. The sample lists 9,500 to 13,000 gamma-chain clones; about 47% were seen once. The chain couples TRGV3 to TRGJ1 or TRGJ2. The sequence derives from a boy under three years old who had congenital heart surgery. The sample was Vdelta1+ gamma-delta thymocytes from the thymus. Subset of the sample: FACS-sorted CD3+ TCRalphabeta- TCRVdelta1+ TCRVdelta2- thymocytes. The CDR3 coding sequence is TGTGCCACCTGGGACAAGAATTATTATAAGAAACTCTTT. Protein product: CATWDKNYYKKLF.